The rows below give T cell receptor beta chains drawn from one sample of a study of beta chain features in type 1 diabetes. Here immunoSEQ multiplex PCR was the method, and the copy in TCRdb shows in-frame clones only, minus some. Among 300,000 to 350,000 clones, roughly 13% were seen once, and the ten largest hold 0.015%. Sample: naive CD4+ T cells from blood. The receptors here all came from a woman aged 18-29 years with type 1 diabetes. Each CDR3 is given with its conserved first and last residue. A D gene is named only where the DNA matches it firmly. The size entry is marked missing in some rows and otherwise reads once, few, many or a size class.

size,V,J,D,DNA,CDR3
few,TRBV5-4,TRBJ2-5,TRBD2,TGTGCCAGCAGCTTGGCTGGGCCTAGCGGACAAGAGACCCAGTACTTC,CASSLAGPSGQETQYF
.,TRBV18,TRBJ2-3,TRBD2,TGTGCCAGCTCACCTCGGACTAGCGGGAACCAGGGCACAGATACGCAGTATTTT,CASSPRTSGNQGTDTQYF
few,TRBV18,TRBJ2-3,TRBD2,TGTGCCAGCTCAGGGACTAGCAGCGCAGATACGCAGTATTTT,CASSGTSSADTQYF
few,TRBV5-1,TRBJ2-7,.,TGCGCCAGCAGCTTGACAGCGGGCGAGTACTACGAGCAGTACTTC,CASSLTAGEYYEQYF
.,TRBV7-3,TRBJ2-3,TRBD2,TGTGCCAGCAGCTTAACTAGCGGGAGTTTCGTGGATACGCAGTATTTT,CASSLTSGSFVDTQYF
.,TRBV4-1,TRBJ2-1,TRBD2,TGCGCCAGCAGCCTAATCTTTGCCCGGACTAGCGGGAGTCTAAATGAGCAGTTCTTC,CASSLIFARTSGSLNEQFF
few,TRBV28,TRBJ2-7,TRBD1,TGTGCCAGCAGCCGACAGGGGGTCTCCGAGCAGTACTTC,CASSRQGVSEQYF
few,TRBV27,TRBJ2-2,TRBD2,TGTGCCAGCAGTCCCACGACCGGGACTAGCGGGGTCGGGGAGCTGTTTTTT,CASSPTTGTSGVGELFF
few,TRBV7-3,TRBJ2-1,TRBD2,TGTGCCAGCAGCTCGGGACTAGGGTATGAGCAGTTCTTC,CASSSGLGYEQFF
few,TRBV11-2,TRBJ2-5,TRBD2,TGTGCCAGCAGACGACCTTTTCGCGGGAGGCGAGAGACCCAGTACTTC,CASRRPFRGRRETQYF
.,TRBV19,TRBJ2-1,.,TGTGCCAGTAGTACCGGACTGTATGAGCAGTTCTTC,CASSTGLYEQFF
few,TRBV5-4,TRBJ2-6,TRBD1,TGTGCCAGCAGTTATTCAGGGGGCTCTGGGGCCAACGTCCTGACTTTC,CASSYSGGSGANVLTF
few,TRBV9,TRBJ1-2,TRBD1,TGTGCCAGCAGCTCTACAGGGGATGGCTACACCTTC,CASSSTGDGYTF
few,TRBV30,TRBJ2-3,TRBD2,TGTGCCTGGGGGACTAGCGTCGGTGGGTGGGCAACAGATACGCAGTATTTT,CAWGTSVGGWATDTQYF
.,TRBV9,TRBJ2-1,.,TGTGCCAGCAGCGTAGCTGGGTCAGCGGATGGGTACAATGAGCAGTTCTTC,CASSVAGSADGYNEQFF
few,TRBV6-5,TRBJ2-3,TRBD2,TGTGCCAGCAGTTACTCGTACGGGACTAGCGTTCAGGCGCAGTATTTT,CASSYSYGTSVQAQYF
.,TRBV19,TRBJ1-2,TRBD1,TGTGCCAGTAACGACAGGGCGTGGAGAGGCTACACCTTC,CASNDRAWRGYTF
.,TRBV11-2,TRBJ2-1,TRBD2,TGTGCCAGCAGCTTACGTGGACTAGCGGGAGCGAATGAGCAGTTCTTC,CASSLRGLAGANEQFF
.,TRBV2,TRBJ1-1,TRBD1,TGTGCCAGCATTCGGGACAGGGGAGGGGACACTGAAGCTTTCTTT,CASIRDRGGDTEAFF
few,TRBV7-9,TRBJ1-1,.,TGTGCCAGTATCAGGGGCGCGGTCAACACTGAAGCTTTCTTT,CASIRGAVNTEAFF
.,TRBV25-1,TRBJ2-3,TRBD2,TGTGCCAGCAGTGGATATGGACTAGCGGGAGATACGCAGTATTTT,CASSGYGLAGDTQYF
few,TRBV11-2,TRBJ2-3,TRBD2,TGTGCCAGCAGCTTATTTCCTAGCGGGAGCTCATACGATACGCAGTATTTT,CASSLFPSGSSYDTQYF
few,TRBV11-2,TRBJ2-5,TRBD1,TGTGCCAGCAGCCCGGACAGGGGATCAGGGGAGACCCAGTACTTC,CASSPDRGSGETQYF
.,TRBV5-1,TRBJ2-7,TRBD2,TGCGCCAGCAGCTGGGCTACTAGCGGGAGGCTCATCTACGAGCAGTACTTC,CASSWATSGRLIYEQYF
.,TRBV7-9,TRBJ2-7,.,TGTGCCAGCAGCTTTGGCCGAGACAACTACGAGCAGTACTTC,CASSFGRDNYEQYF
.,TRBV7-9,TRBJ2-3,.,TGTGCCAGCAGCTTGTCGATAGGGGAAGATACGCAGTATTTT,CASSLSIGEDTQYF
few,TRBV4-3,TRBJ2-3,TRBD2,TGCGCCAGCAGTCACCGGCTAGCGGGAGGGCCCTCCCCAGATACGCAGTATTTT,CASSHRLAGGPSPDTQYF